This TCR beta chain stems from a study of blood T cells in healthy people across ages. For this clonotype: Its antigen is unidentified.

Trimming left V 4 bases short and J 0 bases short, with 12 bases between. Germline V gene sequence: CDR1 SGHRS, CDR2 YFSETQ. The CDR3 contains 15 residues. With a J-beta primer mix and a sample-barcoded 5' primer, a second PCR ran about 6 to 11 cycles. Sequencing recovered at least 2.5 million CDR3-containing paired-end reads from each sample. TCRdb itself ran the 5' RACE reads through MiXCR, one entry per CDR3 protein. Counted here are 700,000 or so distinct CDR3 sequences, around a fifth occurring once; the ten biggest clones make up about 22%. Each sample used at least 6.5 million PBMCs. Study-wide findings and caveats: The study found more naive CD4+ cells and higher diversity in long-lived than aged donors.

The sample taken for sequencing was blood. The chain employs TRBV5-1 and TRBJ2-3; D gene unclear. The TCR originated in a man aged 70 or older in good health. CDR3 amino acids: CASSGQLSSTDTQYF. The CDR3 bases are TGCGCCAGCAGCGGGCAGCTTTCTAGCACAGATACGCAGTATTTT.